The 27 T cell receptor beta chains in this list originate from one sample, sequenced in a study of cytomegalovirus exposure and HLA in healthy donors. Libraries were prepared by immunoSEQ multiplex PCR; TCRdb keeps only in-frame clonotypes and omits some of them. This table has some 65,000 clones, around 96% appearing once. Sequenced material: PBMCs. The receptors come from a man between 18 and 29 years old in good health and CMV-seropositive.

The CDR3 DNA sequence: TGTGCCAGCAGCCTCCCCGGAGGTGAGCAGTTCTTC. It is translated as CASSLPGGEQFF. V gene TRBV7-9 combines with J gene TRBJ2-1; TRBD2 is a possible D gene (5 bases). Germline V gene lookup returns CDR1 SEHNR and CDR2 FQNEAQ (reference sequence). The ends were cut back, 5 bases at V and 9 bases at J, with 11 bases in the middle. The CDR3 is made up of 12 amino acids.

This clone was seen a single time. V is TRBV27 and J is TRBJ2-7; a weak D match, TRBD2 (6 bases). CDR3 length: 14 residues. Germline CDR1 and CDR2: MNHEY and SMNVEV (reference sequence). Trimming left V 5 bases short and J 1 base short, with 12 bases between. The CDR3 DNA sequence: TGTGCCAGCAGTCTCGGGGCGGGATCCTACGAGCAGTACTTC. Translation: CASSLGAGSYEQYF.

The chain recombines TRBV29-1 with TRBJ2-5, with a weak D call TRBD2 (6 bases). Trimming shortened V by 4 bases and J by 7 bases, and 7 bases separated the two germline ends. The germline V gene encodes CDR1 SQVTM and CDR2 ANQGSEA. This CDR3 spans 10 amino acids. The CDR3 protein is CSVVEGTQYF. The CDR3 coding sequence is TGCAGCGTTGTGGAGGGGACCCAGTACTTC.

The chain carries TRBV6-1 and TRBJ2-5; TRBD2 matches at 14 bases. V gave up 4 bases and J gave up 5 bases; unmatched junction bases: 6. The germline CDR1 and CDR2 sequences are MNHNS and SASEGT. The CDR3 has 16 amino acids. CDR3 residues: CASSVTSGRAHETQYF. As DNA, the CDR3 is TGTGCCAGCAGTGTGACTAGCGGGAGGGCCCATGAGACCCAGTACTTC.

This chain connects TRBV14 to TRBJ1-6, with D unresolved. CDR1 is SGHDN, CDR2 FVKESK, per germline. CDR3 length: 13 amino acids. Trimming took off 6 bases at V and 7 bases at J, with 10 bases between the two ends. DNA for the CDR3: TGTGCCAGCAGTCCTTCTATGAATTCACCCCTCCACTTT. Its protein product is CASSPSMNSPLHF.

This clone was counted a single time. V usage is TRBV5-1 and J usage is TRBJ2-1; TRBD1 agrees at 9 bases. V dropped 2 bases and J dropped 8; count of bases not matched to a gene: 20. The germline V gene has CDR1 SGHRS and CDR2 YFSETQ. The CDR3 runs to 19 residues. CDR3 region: CASSFLPGQGLRNGDEQFF. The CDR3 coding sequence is TGCGCCAGCAGCTTCCTACCGGGACAGGGCCTTCGAAACGGGGATGAGCAGTTCTTC.

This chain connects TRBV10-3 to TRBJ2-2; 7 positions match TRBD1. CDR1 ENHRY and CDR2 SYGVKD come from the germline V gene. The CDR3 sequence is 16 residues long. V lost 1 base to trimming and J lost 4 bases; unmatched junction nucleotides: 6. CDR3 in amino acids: CAISEYDRESTGELFF. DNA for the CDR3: TGTGCCATCAGTGAGTATGACAGGGAGAGCACCGGGGAGCTGTTTTTT.

The CDR3 sequence is CASSATSLNEQFF. The CDR3 DNA reads TGTGCCAGCAGCGCGACTAGCTTAAATGAGCAGTTCTTC. This chain connects TRBV11-3 to TRBJ2-1, with 7 positions matching TRBD2. This CDR3 region has 13 residues. V dropped 5 bases and J dropped 7; count of bases not matched to a gene: 5. Per germline, CDR1 SGHNT and CDR2 YENEEA.

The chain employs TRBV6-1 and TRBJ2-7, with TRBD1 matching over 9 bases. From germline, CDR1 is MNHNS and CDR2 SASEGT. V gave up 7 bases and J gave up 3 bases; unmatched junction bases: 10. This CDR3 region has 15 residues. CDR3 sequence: CASTFSGTGYYEQYF. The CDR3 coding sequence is TGTGCCAGCACGTTCTCCGGGACAGGGTACTACGAGCAGTACTTC.

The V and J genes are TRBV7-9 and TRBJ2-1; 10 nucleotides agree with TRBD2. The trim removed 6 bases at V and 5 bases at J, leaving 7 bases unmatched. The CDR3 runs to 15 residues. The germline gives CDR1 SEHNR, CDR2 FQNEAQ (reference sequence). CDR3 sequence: CASSQTGTSDNEQFF. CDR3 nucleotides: TGTGCCAGCAGTCAAACGGGGACTAGCGACAATGAGCAGTTCTTC. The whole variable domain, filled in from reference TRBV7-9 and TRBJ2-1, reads DTGVSQNPRHKITKRGQNVTFRCDPISEHNRLYWYRQTLGQGPEFLTYFQNEAQLEKSRLLSDRFSAERPKGSFSTLEIQRTEQGDSAMYLCASSQTGTSDNEQFFGPGTRLTVL.

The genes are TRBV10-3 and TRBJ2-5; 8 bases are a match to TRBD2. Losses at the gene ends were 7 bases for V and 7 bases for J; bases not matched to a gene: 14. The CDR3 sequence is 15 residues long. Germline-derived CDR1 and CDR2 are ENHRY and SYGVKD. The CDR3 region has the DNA TGTGCCATCAATCCAGGTAGCGGGACACCCACGACCCAGTACTTC. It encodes CAINPGSGTPTTQYF.

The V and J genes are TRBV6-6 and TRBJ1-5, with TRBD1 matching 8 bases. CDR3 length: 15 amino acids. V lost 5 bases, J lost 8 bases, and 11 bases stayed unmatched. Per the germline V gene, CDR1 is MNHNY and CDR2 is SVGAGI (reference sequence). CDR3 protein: CASSTTGAPEEPQHF. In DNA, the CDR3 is TGTGCCAGCAGTACGACAGGGGCTCCAGAAGAGCCCCAGCATTTT.

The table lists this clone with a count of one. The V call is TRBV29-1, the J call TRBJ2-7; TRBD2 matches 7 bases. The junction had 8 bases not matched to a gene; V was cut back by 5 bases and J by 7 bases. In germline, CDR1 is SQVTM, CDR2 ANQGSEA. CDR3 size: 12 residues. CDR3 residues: CSVSDSAGEQYF. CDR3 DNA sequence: TGCAGCGTTTCAGACTCAGCGGGGGAGCAGTACTTC.

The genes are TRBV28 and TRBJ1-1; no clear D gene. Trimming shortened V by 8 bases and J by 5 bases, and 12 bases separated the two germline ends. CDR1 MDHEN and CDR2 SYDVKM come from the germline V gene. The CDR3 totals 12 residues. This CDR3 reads CASEEIGTEAFF. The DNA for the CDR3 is TGTGCCAGCGAGGAGATTGGGACTGAAGCTTTCTTT.

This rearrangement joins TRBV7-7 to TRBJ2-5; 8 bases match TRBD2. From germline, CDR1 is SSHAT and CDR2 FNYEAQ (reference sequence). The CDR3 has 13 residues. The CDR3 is CASARGAEETQYF. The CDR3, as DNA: TGTGCTAGTGCGCGGGGGGCTGAGGAGACCCAGTACTTC.

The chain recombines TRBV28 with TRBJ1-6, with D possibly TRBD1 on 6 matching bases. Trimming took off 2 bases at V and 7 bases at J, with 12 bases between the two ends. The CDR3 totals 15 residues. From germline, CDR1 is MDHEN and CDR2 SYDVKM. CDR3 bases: TGTGCCAGCAGTTTAGTACGAGGGGGAAATTCACCCCTCCACTTT. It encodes CASSLVRGGNSPLHF.

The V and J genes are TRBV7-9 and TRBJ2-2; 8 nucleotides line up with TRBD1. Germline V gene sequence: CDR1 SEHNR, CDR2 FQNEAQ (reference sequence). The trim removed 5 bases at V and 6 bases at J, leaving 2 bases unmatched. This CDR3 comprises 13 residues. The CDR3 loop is CASSAQGAGELFF. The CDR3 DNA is TGTGCCAGCAGCGCACAGGGGGCCGGGGAGCTGTTTTTT.

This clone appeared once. CDR3 DNA: TGTGCCAGCAGCCAAGCGTTTGAGGGTCGGACTGAAGCTTTCTTT. Its translation: CASSQAFEGRTEAFF. This chain uses TRBV4-2 with TRBJ1-1, with D unresolved. CDR3 length equals 15 residues. Trimming stripped 1 base from V and 5 bases from J, with 14 bases between. Germline CDR1 is LGHNA and CDR2 is YNFKEQ.

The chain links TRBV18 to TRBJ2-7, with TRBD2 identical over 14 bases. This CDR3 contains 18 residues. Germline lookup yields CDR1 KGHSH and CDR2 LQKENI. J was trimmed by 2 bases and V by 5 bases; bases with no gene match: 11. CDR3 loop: CASSFKTSGRALTYEQYF. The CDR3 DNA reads TGTGCCAGCTCATTCAAGACTAGCGGGAGGGCTCTAACCTACGAGCAGTACTTC.

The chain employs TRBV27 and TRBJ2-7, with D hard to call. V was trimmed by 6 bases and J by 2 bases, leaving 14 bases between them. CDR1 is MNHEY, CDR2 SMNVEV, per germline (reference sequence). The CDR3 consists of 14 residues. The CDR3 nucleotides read TGTGCCAGCAGCCATACACACAGTACCTACGAGCAGTACTTC. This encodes CASSHTHSTYEQYF.

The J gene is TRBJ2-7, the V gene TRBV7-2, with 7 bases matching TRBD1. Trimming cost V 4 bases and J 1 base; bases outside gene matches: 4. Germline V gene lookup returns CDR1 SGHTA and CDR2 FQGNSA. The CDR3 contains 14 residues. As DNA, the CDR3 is TGTGCCAGCAGCTCGTGGGACAGTTCCTACGAGCAGTACTTC. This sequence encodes CASSSWDSSYEQYF.

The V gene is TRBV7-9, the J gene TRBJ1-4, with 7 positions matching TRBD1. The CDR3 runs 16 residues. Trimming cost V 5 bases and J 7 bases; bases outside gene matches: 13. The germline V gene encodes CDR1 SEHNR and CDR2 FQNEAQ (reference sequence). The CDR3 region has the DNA TGTGCCAGCAGCCGGGTTCTTGACAGGGCGGGTGAAAAACTGTTTTTT. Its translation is CASSRVLDRAGEKLFF. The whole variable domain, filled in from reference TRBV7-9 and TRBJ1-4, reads DTGVSQNPRHKITKRGQNVTFRCDPISEHNRLYWYRQTLGQGPEFLTYFQNEAQLEKSRLLSDRFSAERPKGSFSTLEIQRTEQGDSAMYLCASSRVLDRAGEKLFFGSGTQLSVL.

The CDR3 nucleotides are TGTGCCAGCAGCAACAGCGGGAGAGGAGCCGGGGAGCTGTTTTTT. Translation: CASSNSGRGAGELFF. The chain carries TRBV27 and TRBJ2-2; 8 bases map to TRBD2. The length of the CDR3 is 15 residues. Losses at the gene ends were 6 bases for V and 6 bases for J; bases not matched to a gene: 9. Germline V gene data show CDR1 as MNHEY and CDR2 as SMNVEV (reference sequence).

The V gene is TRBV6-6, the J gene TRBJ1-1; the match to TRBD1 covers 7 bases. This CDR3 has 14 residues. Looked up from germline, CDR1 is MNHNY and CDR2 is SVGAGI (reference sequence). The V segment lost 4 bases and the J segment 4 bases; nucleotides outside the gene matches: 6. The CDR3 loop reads CASSCQDRTTEAFF. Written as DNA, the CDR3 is TGTGCCAGCAGTTGTCAGGACAGGACCACTGAAGCTTTCTTT.

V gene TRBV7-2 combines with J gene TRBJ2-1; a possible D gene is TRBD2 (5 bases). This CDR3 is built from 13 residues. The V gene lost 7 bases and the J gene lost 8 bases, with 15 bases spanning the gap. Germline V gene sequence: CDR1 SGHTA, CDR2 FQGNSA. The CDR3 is CASTVTPGDEQFF. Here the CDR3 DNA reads TGTGCCAGCACCGTGACCCCCGGGGATGAGCAGTTCTTC. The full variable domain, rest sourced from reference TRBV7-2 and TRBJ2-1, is GAGVSQSPSNKVTEKGKDVELRCDPISGHTALYWYRQSLGQGLEFLIYFQGNSAPDKSGLPSDRFSAERTGGSVSTLTIQRTQQEDSAVYLCASTVTPGDEQFFGPGTRLTVL.

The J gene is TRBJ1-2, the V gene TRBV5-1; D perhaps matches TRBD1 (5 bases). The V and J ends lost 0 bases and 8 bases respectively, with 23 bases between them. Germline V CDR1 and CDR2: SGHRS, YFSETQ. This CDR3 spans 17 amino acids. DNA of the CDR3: TGCGCCAGCAGCTTGGTTTCGGGGGGTGGCTTTCTCGGCGGCTACACCTTC. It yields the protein CASSLVSGGGFLGGYTF.

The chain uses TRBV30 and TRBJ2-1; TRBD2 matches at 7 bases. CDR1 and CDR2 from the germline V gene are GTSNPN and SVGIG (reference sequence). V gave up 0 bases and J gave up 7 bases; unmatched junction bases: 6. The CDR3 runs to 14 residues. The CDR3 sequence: CAWSVWVGGNEQFF. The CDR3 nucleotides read TGTGCCTGGAGTGTATGGGTCGGGGGGAATGAGCAGTTCTTC.